The text below deals with one T cell receptor beta chain. What it binds is unknown. V trimming: 0 bases; J trimming: 3 bases; junction bases outside the gene matches: 6. The CDR3 consists of 15 residues. CDR1 GTSNPN and CDR2 SVGIG come from the germline V gene (reference sequence). The method was immunoSEQ multiplex PCR; TCRdb's version includes in-frame clones alone and lacks a portion of them. The table shows about 120,000 clones, with approximately 95% occurring only once. This sample stems from a study of graft-versus-host responses after intestinal transplantation. Across the whole study: Recipients across the board were started on anti-thymocyte globulin induction, then kept on tacrolimus and steroids for two to three years.

The TCR comes from a human donor who received an intestinal transplant. Sequenced here: unstimulated CD8+ T cells sorted from spleen or lymph node cells, sampled before intestinal transplant. The V call is TRBV30, the J call TRBJ1-1; 8 nucleotides align to TRBD1. CDR3 amino acids: CAWSVVAGGDTEAFF. CDR3 bases: TGTGCCTGGAGTGTAGTGGCAGGGGGCGACACTGAAGCTTTCTTT.